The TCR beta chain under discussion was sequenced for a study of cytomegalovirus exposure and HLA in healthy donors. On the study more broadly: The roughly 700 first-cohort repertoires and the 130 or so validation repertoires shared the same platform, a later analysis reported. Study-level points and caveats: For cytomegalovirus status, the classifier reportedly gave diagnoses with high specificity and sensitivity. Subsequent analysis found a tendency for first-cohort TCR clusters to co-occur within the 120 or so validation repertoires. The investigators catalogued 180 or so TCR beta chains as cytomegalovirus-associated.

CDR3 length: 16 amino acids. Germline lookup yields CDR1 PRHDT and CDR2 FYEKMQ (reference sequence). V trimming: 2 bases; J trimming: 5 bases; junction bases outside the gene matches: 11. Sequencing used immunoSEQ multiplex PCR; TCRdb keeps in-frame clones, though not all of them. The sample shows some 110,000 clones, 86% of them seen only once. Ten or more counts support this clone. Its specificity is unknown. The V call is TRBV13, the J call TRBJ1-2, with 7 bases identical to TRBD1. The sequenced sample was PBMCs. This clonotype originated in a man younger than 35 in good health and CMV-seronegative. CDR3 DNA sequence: TGTGCCAGCAGCTTACAGGGTTCGACAGGGTCTTATGGCTACACCTTC. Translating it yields CASSLQGSTGSYGYTF.